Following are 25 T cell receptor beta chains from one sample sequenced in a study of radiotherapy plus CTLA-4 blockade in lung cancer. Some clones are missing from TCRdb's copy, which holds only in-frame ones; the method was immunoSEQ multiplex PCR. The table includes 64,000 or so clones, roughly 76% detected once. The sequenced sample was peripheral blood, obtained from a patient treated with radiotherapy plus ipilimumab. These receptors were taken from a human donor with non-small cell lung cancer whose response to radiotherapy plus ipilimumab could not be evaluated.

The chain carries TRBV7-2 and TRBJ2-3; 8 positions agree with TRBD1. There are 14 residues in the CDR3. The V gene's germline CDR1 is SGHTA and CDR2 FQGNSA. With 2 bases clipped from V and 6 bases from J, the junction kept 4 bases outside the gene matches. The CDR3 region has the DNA TGTGCCAGCAGCTTAAGGCAGGGGGCGGATACGCAGTATTTT. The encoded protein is CASSLRQGADTQYF.

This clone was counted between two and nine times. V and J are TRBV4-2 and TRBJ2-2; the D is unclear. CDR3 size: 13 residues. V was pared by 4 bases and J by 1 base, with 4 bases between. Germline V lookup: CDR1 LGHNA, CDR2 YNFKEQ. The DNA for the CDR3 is TGTGCCAGCAGCCTCAGGAACACCGGGGAGCTGTTTTTT. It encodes CASSLRNTGELFF.

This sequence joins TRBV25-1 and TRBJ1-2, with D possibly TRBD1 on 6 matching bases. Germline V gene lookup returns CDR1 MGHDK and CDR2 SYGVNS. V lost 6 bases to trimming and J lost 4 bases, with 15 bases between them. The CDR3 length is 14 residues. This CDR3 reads CASRGAGEFYGYTF. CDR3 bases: TGTGCCAGCAGGGGGGCAGGGGAATTCTATGGCTACACCTTC.

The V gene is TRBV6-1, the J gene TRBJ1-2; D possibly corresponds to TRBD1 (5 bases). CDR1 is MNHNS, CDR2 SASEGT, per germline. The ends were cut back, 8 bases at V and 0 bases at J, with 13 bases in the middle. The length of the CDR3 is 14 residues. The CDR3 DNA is TGTGCCAGCCCCGAGTGGGGGGCTAACTATGGCTACACCTTC. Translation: CASPEWGANYGYTF.

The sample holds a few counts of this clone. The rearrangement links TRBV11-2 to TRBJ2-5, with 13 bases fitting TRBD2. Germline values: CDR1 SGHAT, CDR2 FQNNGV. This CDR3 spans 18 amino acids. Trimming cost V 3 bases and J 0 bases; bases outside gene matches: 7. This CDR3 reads CASSFGTSGDWYQETQYF. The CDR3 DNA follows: TGTGCCAGCAGCTTCGGGACTAGCGGGGATTGGTACCAAGAGACCCAGTACTTC.

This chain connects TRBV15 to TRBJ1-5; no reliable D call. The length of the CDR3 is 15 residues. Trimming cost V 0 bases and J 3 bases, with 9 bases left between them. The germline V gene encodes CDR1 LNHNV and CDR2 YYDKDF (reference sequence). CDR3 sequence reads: CATSREGLPNQPQHF. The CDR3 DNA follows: TGTGCCACCAGCAGAGAGGGCCTACCCAATCAGCCCCAGCATTTT. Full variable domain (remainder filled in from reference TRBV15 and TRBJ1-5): DAMVIQNPRYQVTQFGKPVTLSCSQTLNHNVMYWYQQKSSQAPKLLFHYYDKDFNNEADTPDNFQSRRPNTSFCFLDIRSPGLGDTAMYLCATSREGLPNQPQHFGDGTRLSIL.

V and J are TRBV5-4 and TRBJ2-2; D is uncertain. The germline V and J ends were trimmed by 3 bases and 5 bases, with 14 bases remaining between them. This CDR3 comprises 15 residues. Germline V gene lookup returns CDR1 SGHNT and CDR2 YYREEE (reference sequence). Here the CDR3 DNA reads TGTGCCAGCAGCTCTTATCACCGACAAACCGGGGAGCTGTTTTTT. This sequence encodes CASSSYHRQTGELFF.

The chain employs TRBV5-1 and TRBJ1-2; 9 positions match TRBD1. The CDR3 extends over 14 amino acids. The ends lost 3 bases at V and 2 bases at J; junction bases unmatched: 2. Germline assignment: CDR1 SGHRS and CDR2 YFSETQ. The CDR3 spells CASSSQGANYGYTF. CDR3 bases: TGCGCCAGCAGCTCACAGGGGGCGAACTATGGCTACACCTTC.

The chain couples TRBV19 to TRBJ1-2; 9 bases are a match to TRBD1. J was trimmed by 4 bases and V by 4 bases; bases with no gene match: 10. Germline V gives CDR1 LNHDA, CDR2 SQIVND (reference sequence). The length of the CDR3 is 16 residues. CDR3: CASSKSTGQGGYGYTF. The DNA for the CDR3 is TGTGCCAGTAGTAAATCAACGGGACAGGGAGGCTATGGCTACACCTTC.

The CDR3 loop reads CASSVDGQSNTEAFF. The CDR3 nucleotides read TGTGCCAGCAGCGTTGACGGACAGAGCAACACTGAAGCTTTCTTT. V is TRBV9 and J is TRBJ1-1; D is perhaps TRBD1 (6 bases). The germline gives CDR1 SGDLS, CDR2 YYNGEE. Between the trimmed V and J ends, which lost 2 bases and 2 bases, there was a span of 13 bases. The CDR3 is 15 amino acids.

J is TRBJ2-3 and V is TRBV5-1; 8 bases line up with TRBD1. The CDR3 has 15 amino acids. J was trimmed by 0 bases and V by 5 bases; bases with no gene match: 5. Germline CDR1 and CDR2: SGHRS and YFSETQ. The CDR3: CASSKQGGSTDTQYF. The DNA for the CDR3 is TGCGCCAGCAGTAAACAGGGGGGAAGCACAGATACGCAGTATTTT.

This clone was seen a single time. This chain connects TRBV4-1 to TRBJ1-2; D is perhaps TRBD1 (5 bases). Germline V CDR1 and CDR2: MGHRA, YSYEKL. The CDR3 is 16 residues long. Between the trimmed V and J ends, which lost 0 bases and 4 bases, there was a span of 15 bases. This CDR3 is CASSQDLQGWGYGYTF. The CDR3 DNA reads TGCGCCAGCAGCCAAGATCTTCAGGGTTGGGGCTATGGCTACACCTTC.

CDR3 loop: CASSINSREQYF. CDR3 DNA sequence: TGTGCCAGTAGTATAAACTCTCGCGAGCAGTACTTC. V usage is TRBV19 and J usage is TRBJ2-7; no reliable D call. This CDR3 region has 12 residues. Germline V gene data show CDR1 as LNHDA and CDR2 as SQIVND (reference sequence). V lost 2 bases and J lost 6, with 8 bases in between.

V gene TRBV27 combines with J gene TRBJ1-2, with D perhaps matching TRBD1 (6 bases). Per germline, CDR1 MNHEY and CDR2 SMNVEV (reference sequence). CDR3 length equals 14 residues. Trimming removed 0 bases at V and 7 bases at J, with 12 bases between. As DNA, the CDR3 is TGTGCCAGCAGTTTATCGGCGGGGGGCTTTGGCTACACCTTC. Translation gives CASSLSAGGFGYTF.

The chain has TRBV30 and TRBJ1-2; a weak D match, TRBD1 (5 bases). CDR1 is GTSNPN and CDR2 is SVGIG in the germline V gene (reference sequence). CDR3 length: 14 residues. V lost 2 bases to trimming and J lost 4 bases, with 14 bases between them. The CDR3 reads CAWSPRGRGYGYTF. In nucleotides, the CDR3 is TGTGCCTGGAGTCCCCGGGGGAGGGGCTATGGCTACACCTTC.

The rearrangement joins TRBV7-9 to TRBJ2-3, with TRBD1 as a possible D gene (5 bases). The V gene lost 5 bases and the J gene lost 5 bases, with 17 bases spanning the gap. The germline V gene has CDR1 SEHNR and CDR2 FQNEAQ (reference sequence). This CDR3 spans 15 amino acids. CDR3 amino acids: CASSLQSDQGDTQYF. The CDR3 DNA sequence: TGTGCCAGCAGCCTCCAGTCGGATCAGGGAGATACGCAGTATTTT.

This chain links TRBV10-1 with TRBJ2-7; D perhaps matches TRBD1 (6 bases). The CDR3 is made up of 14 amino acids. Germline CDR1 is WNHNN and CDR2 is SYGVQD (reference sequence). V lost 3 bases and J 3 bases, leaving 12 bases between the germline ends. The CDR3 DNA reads TGCGCCAGCAGTGAAAACAGGGATTACTACGAGCAGTACTTC. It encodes CASSENRDYYEQYF.

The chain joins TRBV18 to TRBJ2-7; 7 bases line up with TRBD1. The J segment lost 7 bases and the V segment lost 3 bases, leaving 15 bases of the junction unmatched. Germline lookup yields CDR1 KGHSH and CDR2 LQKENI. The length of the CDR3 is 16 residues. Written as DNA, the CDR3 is TGTGCCAGCTCACCGTTTACAGGACAGGACCCCTCTGAGCAGTACTTC. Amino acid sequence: CASSPFTGQDPSEQYF.

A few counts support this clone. In DNA, the CDR3 is TGTGCCAGTAGTATGCCCTCGGGTCAGTGGTCCGGGGAGCTGTTTTTT. This codes for CASSMPSGQWSGELFF. The chain recombines TRBV19 with TRBJ2-2; D gene unclear. Germline loops: CDR1 LNHDA, CDR2 SQIVND (reference sequence). Trimming stripped 3 bases from V and 6 bases from J, with 17 bases between. The CDR3 runs to 16 residues. Together with reference TRBV19 and TRBJ2-2, the CDR3 gives the full variable domain: DGGITQSPKYLFRKEGQNVTLSCEQNLNHDAMYWYRQDPGQGLRLIYYSQIVNDFQKGDIAEGYSVSREKKESFPLTVTSAQKNPTAFYLCASSMPSGQWSGELFFGEGSRLTVL.

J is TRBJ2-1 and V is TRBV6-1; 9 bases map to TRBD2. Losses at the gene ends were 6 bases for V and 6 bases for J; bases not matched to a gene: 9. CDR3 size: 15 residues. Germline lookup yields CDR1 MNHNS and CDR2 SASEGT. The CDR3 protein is CASRGVAGAGNEQFF. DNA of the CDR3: TGTGCCAGCAGAGGTGTAGCGGGAGCTGGCAATGAGCAGTTCTTC.

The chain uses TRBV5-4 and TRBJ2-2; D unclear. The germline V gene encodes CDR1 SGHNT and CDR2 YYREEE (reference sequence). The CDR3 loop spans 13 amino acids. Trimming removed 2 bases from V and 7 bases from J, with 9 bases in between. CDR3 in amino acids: CASSLVGGGELFF. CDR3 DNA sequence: TGTGCCAGCAGCTTAGTCGGCGGCGGGGAGCTGTTTTTT. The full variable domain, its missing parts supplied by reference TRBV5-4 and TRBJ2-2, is ETGVTQSPTHLIKTRGQQVTLRCSSQSGHNTVSWYQQALGQGPQFIFQYYREEENGRGNFPPRFSGLQFPNYSSELNVNALELDDSALYLCASSLVGGGELFFGEGSRLTVL.

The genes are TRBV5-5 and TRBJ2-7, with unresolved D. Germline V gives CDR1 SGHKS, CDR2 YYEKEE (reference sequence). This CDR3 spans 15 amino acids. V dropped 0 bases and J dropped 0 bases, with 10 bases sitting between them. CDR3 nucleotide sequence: TGTGCCAGCAGCTTGGCCTGGTCGGTCTCCTACGAGCAGTACTTC. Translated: CASSLAWSVSYEQYF.

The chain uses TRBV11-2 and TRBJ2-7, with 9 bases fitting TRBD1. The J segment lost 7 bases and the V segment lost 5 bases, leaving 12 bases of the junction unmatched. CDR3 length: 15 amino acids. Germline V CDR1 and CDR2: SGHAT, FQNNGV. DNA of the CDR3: TGTGCCAGCAGCCCCCGTACAGGGGGCTCAGAAGAGCAGTACTTC. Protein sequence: CASSPRTGGSEEQYF.

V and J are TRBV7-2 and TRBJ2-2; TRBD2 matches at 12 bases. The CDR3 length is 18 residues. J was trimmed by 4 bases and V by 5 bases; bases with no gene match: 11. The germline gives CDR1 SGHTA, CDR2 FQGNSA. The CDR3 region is CASSPRLAGVRSTGELFF. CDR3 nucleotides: TGTGCCAGCAGCCCAAGACTAGCGGGAGTAAGAAGCACCGGGGAGCTGTTTTTT.

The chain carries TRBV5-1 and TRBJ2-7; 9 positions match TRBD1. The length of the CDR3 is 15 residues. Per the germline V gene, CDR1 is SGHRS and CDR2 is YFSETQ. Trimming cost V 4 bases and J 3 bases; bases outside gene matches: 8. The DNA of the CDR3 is TGCGCCAGCAGCGATGGGACAGGGCAATTCTACGAGCAGTACTTC. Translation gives CASSDGTGQFYEQYF.